Below are 25 T cell receptor beta chains sequenced from a single sample in a study of blood T cell repertoires in COVID-19. Clones were sequenced by immunoSEQ multiplex PCR, and TCRdb holds only the in-frame ones, with some missing. Seen here are about 100,000 clones, roughly 78% observed once, and the top ten hold 15% to 20%. The sequencing sample was made of peripheral blood. The receptors here all came from a woman aged 80 or older with active or convalescent COVID-19.

The chain joins TRBV6-6 to TRBJ1-2; a possible D gene is TRBD1 (6 bases). This CDR3 comprises 13 residues. Trimming removed 4 bases at V and 4 bases at J, with 10 bases between. Germline values: CDR1 MNHNY, CDR2 SVGAGI (reference sequence). CDR3 DNA sequence: TGTGCCAGCAGTTCACTGGACAGCTATGGCTACACCTTC. It translates to CASSSLDSYGYTF.

This chain links TRBV12-3 or TRBV12-4 with TRBJ1-4; no definite D call. This CDR3 is 12 amino acids long. V was shortened by 2 bases and J by 7 bases, with 5 bases between the two germline ends. CDR3: CASSLTGEKLFF. CDR3 nucleotide sequence: TGTGCCAGCAGTTTAACGGGTGAAAAACTGTTTTTT.

The V and J genes are TRBV25-1 and TRBJ2-5; D might be TRBD1 (5 bases). Germline assignment: CDR1 MGHDK and CDR2 SYGVNS. CDR3 length: 13 amino acids. Trimming removed 0 bases from V and 5 bases from J, with 7 bases in between. CDR3 bases: TGTGCCAGCAGTGAATATGGGGCGGAGACCCAGTACTTC. This gives the protein CASSEYGAETQYF.

This chain joins TRBV21-1 and TRBJ2-1; the table's D call, TRBD2, has no DNA check behind it. TRBV21-1 corresponds to a pseudogene. The CDR3 runs to 19 residues. This CDR3 is CASSKADVGAGEPYNEQFF. The CDR3 DNA reads as TGTGCCAGCAGCAAAGCAGATGTAGGAGCGGGAGAACCCTACAATGAGCAGTTCTTC.

Worth noting for this clone: The same CDR3 is also encoded by other DNA sequences in this sample. The chain combines TRBV30 with TRBJ1-6; D remains unclear. This CDR3 is 15 amino acids long. V lost 0 bases to trimming and J lost 5 bases, with 11 bases between them. The germline V gene encodes CDR1 GTSNPN and CDR2 SVGIG (reference sequence). CDR3 protein: CAWSVLGPDNSPLHF. In DNA form, the CDR3 reads TGTGCCTGGAGTGTACTGGGCCCAGATAATTCACCCCTCCACTTT.

The J gene is TRBJ1-2, the V gene TRBV24-1; 7 bases are shared with TRBD1. Germline V CDR1 and CDR2: KGHDR, SFDVKD. The CDR3 is 14 amino acids. J was trimmed by 6 bases and V by 2 bases; bases with no gene match: 5. The CDR3 coding sequence is TGTGCCACCAGTGATTCTCGACAGGGCGATGGCTACACCTTC. It yields the protein CATSDSRQGDGYTF.

The V and J genes are TRBV30 and TRBJ1-1, with TRBD1 matching 11 bases. After removal of 8 bases from V and 7 bases from J, the junction contained 15 bases not matched to a gene. The V gene's germline CDR1 is GTSNPN and CDR2 SVGIG (reference sequence). The CDR3 spans 15 residues. The CDR3 protein is CALGGRGQGAREAFF. The DNA of the CDR3 is TGTGCCCTGGGTGGGCGAGGACAGGGGGCCCGTGAAGCTTTCTTT.

This chain links TRBV7-9 with TRBJ2-3, with D unresolved. The CDR3 has 16 residues. The germline V and J ends were trimmed by 4 bases and 5 bases, with 19 bases remaining between them. Germline CDR1 is SEHNR and CDR2 is FQNEAQ (reference sequence). The CDR3 DNA is TGTGCCAGCAGCTATATTATAGCCCTAGAAGGAGATACGCAGTATTTT. Its protein product is CASSYIIALEGDTQYF. Full variable domain (rest looked up from reference TRBV7-9 and TRBJ2-3): DTGVSQNPRHKITKRGQNVTFRCDPISEHNRLYWYRQTLGQGPEFLTYFQNEAQLEKSRLLSDRFSAERPKGSFSTLEIQRTEQGDSAMYLCASSYIIALEGDTQYFGPGTRLTVL.

The chain couples TRBV7-9 to TRBJ2-7, with TRBD2 matching 11 bases. With 4 bases clipped from V and 2 bases from J, the junction kept 4 bases outside the gene matches. CDR1 is SEHNR and CDR2 is FQNEAQ in the germline V gene (reference sequence). The CDR3 has 15 amino acids. CDR3 region: CASSSGLAETYEQYF. The CDR3 region has the DNA TGTGCCAGCAGCTCGGGACTAGCGGAAACCTACGAGCAGTACTTC.

As concerns this clone: A read error may produce the germline difference seen at one junction end. V is TRBV5-1 and J is TRBJ2-5; 7 positions agree with TRBD1. CDR1 and CDR2 from the germline V gene are SGHRS and YFSETQ. This CDR3 is built from 14 residues. The DNA of the CDR3 is TGTGCCAGCAGGCCGACAGGGTCGGAGGAGACCCAGTACTTC. Its protein is CASRPTGSEETQYF.

This chain joins TRBV9 and TRBJ2-7, with 10 bases aligning to TRBD2. This CDR3 has 14 amino acids. Trimming cost V 7 bases and J 6 bases; bases outside gene matches: 10. Germline assignment: CDR1 SGDLS and CDR2 YYNGEE. CDR3 nucleotides: TGTGCCAGCGGAAACCTAGCGGGAGTTTCCGAGCAGTACTTC. It encodes CASGNLAGVSEQYF. The full variable domain, in which reference TRBV9 and TRBJ2-7 provide the parts outside the CDR3, is DSGVTQTPKHLITATGQRVTLRCSPRSGDLSVYWYQQSLDQGLQFLIQYYNGEERAKGNILERFSAQQFPDLHSELNLSSLELGDSALYFCASGNLAGVSEQYFGPGTRLTVT.

V gene TRBV5-4 combines with J gene TRBJ2-5; 9 nucleotides match TRBD2. J lost 4 bases, V lost 4 bases, and 5 bases had no gene match. The CDR3 is 14 residues long. CDR1 is SGHNT and CDR2 is YYREEE in the germline V gene (reference sequence). CDR3 sequence: CASSIAGVGETQYF. In DNA form, the CDR3 reads TGTGCCAGCAGCATAGCGGGAGTAGGAGAGACCCAGTACTTC.

V is TRBV5-4 and J is TRBJ2-2; 8 bases fit TRBD2. V was pared by 0 bases and J by 6 bases, with 13 bases of the junction left unmatched. Germline V gene lookup returns CDR1 SGHNT and CDR2 YYREEE (reference sequence). The CDR3 has 18 amino acids. Here the CDR3 reads CASSLGSGRIGLAGELFF. Here the CDR3 DNA reads TGTGCCAGCAGCTTGGGGAGCGGGAGAATCGGTTTAGCCGGGGAGCTGTTTTTT.

V gene TRBV11-3 combines with J gene TRBJ2-5; D ambiguous. This CDR3 comprises 12 residues. Germline loops: CDR1 SGHNT, CDR2 YENEEA. Trimming took 3 bases from V and 5 from J, leaving 7 bases between them. The CDR3 DNA follows: TGTGCCAGCAGCTTTCACGGGGAGACCCAGTACTTC. It is translated as CASSFHGETQYF.

This clone has a handful of counts. V usage is TRBV28 and J usage is TRBJ1-5, with 8 bases lining up with TRBD1. CDR3 length equals 15 residues. Germline V gives CDR1 MDHEN, CDR2 SYDVKM. Losses at the gene ends were 7 bases for V and 2 bases for J; bases not matched to a gene: 7. The CDR3 spells CASTPSGGGNQPQHF. In nucleotides, the CDR3 is TGTGCCAGCACCCCCTCAGGGGGCGGCAATCAGCCCCAGCATTTT.

The rearrangement links TRBV9 to TRBJ2-7; 8 bases agree with TRBD1. The V and J ends lost 4 bases and 2 bases, in that order; junction bases with no gene match: 5. The CDR3 loop spans 14 amino acids. Germline V gives CDR1 SGDLS, CDR2 YYNGEE. The CDR3 loop is CASSLRTGTYEQYF. The DNA for the CDR3 is TGTGCCAGCAGCTTACGGACAGGGACCTACGAGCAGTACTTC.

The V call is TRBV29-1, the J call TRBJ1-1, with 9 bases lining up with TRBD1. This CDR3 is 15 amino acids long. V shed 6 bases, J shed 4 bases, and the junction held 12 bases outside the gene matches. The V gene's germline CDR1 is SQVTM and CDR2 ANQGSEA. The CDR3 bases are TGCAGCGTGAGGGGGAACAGGGGGCTGGGCACTGAAGCTTTCTTT. Translating it yields CSVRGNRGLGTEAFF.

This chain joins TRBV7-9 and TRBJ2-3, with 9 bases identical to TRBD2. CDR1 is SEHNR and CDR2 is FQNEAQ in the germline V gene (reference sequence). The V segment lost 5 bases and the J segment 5 bases; nucleotides outside the gene matches: 11. This CDR3 has 16 residues. The CDR3 here is CASSPREREVRDTQYF. DNA for the CDR3: TGTGCCAGCAGCCCCCGGGAGCGGGAGGTGAGAGATACGCAGTATTTT.

As DNA, the CDR3 is TGTGCCAGCAGCCGGGACAGCTCGAACACCGGGGAGCTGTTTTTT. Translating it yields CASSRDSSNTGELFF. The chain joins TRBV11-3 to TRBJ2-2; 7 positions match TRBD1. J lost 0 bases, V lost 5 bases, and 3 bases had no gene match. This CDR3 has 15 amino acids. Germline V gene data show CDR1 as SGHNT and CDR2 as YENEEA.

A single count supports this clone. The rearrangement joins TRBV7-9 to TRBJ2-3; D remains ambiguous. Germline V lookup: CDR1 SEHNR, CDR2 FQNEAQ (reference sequence). This CDR3 is built from 14 residues. Trimming took off 1 base at V and 2 bases at J, with 7 bases between the two ends. CDR3 bases: TGTGCCAGCAGCTTAGGAGACTTCACAGATACGCAGTATTTT. Residues: CASSLGDFTDTQYF. The whole variable domain, remainder taken from reference TRBV7-9 and TRBJ2-3, is DTGVSQNPRHKITKRGQNVTFRCDPISEHNRLYWYRQTLGQGPEFLTYFQNEAQLEKSRLLSDRFSAERPKGSFSTLEIQRTEQGDSAMYLCASSLGDFTDTQYFGPGTRLTVL.

This chain's CDR3 is CASSLGLADQETQYF. Written as DNA, the CDR3 is TGCGCCAGCAGCTTGGGGTTAGCGGATCAAGAGACCCAGTACTTC. The chain joins TRBV5-1 to TRBJ2-5; TRBD2 might be the D (6 bases). Germline CDR1 and CDR2: SGHRS and YFSETQ. V lost 0 bases and J 2 bases, leaving 11 bases between the germline ends. The CDR3 covers 15 residues.

The chain links TRBV4-1 to TRBJ1-2, with TRBD1 identical over 8 bases. CDR3 length equals 14 residues. After removal of 0 bases from V and 4 bases from J, the junction contained 1 base not matched to a gene. From germline, CDR1 is MGHRA and CDR2 YSYEKL. The CDR3 nucleotides are TGCGCCAGCAGCCAAGAAACAGGGGGCTATGGCTACACCTTC. Its translation: CASSQETGGYGYTF.

This clone was picked up a small number of times. V and J are TRBV20-1 and TRBJ1-2, with D possibly matching TRBD1 (6 bases). Trimming took off 3 bases at V and 6 bases at J, with 11 bases between the two ends. The germline V gene encodes CDR1 DFQATT and CDR2 SNEGSKA (reference sequence). CDR3 size: 12 residues. The CDR3, as DNA: TGCAGTGCTAGTCCAAGGGGGAATGGCTACACCTTC. Residues: CSASPRGNGYTF.

The chain combines TRBV29-1 with TRBJ1-2; 9 bases map to TRBD1. In germline, CDR1 is SQVTM, CDR2 ANQGSEA. The CDR3 is 12 residues long. V shed 4 bases and J 7 bases; nucleotides not matched to a gene: 4. The CDR3 here is CSVGDRVIGYTF. CDR3 coding DNA: TGCAGCGTTGGGGACAGGGTGATTGGCTACACCTTC.

To note about this clone: One end of the junction is discordant with germline, which a read error may explain. This chain links TRBV5-1 with TRBJ2-1, with 9 bases fitting TRBD1. This CDR3 is 17 amino acids long. CDR1 SGHRS and CDR2 YFSETQ come from the germline V gene. In DNA form, the CDR3 reads TGTGCCAGCAGCTTTGGAACACCGGGACAGGGCAACAATGAGCAGTTCTTC. Amino acid sequence: CASSFGTPGQGNNEQFF. The whole variable domain, filled in from reference TRBV5-1 and TRBJ2-1, reads KAGVTQTPRYLIKTRGQQVTLSCSPISGHRSVSWYQQTPGQGLQFLFEYFSETQRNKGNFPGRFSGRQFSNSRSEMNVSTLELGDSALYLCASSFGTPGQGNNEQFFGPGTRLTVL.